The 2 T cell receptor beta chains below all came from one sample that was sequenced in a study of regulatory T cells in long-lasting Graves disease. In building TCR beta libraries, iRepertoire HTBI primers were used together with Arm-PCR of CDR3 regions. TCRdb fed the multiplex PCR reads into MiXCR, producing one record per CDR3 protein. The sample lists 500,000 or so distinct CDR3 sequences, about a sixth occurring once. Time point indicated: newly diagnosed GD, antithyroid drugs for less than 3 months. RNA from PBMCs was the source of the TCR library. This sample was shared with a second study, whose subject was T cells in Graves' hyperthyroidism and ophthalmopathy.

The starting material was peripheral blood mononuclear cells (PBMCs), obtained at new diagnosis, from a patient treated with antithyroid drugs. The source is a man between 40 and 49 years old with Graves disease.

This clonotype was found many times. The rearrangement joins TRBV18 to TRBJ1-6, with D maybe TRBD1 (5 bases). CDR3 length equals 16 residues. The V end lost 3 bases, the J end lost 3 bases, and 12 bases lay between the germline ends. Germline loops: CDR1 KGHSH, CDR2 LQKENI. The CDR3 sequence: CASSPEPGLYNSPLHF. In DNA form, the CDR3 reads TGTGCCAGCTCACCTGAACCAGGGCTCTATAATTCACCCCTCCACTTT. Variable domain in full (rest from reference TRBV18 and TRBJ1-6): NAGVMQNPRHLVRRRGQEARLRCSPMKGHSHVYWYRQLPEEGLKFMVYLQKENIIDESGMPKERFSAEFPKEGPSILRIQQVVRGDSAAYFCASSPEPGLYNSPLHFGNGTRLTVT.

The chain uses TRBV28 and TRBJ1-6; D is uncertain. The CDR3 has 14 residues. The germline V and J ends were trimmed by 6 bases and 8 bases, with 14 bases remaining between them. The germline gives CDR1 MDHEN, CDR2 SYDVKM. CDR3 DNA: TGTGCCAGCAGCAGGAGGGCAGACTATTCACCCCTCCACTTT. This codes for CASSRRADYSPLHF.